This T cell receptor (beta chain) is from a study of CD8+ T cells in alopecia areata. Sample treatment: oral pan-JAK inhibitor, 5-10 mg twice daily. In its sample, this clone was seen a few times. What it recognizes is unknown. Germline CDR1 MGHRA, CDR2 YSYEKL. The length of the CDR3 is 14 residues. V lost 1 base and J 2 bases, leaving 8 bases between the germline ends. Study-level points and caveats: Compared with normal scalp, lesional scalp had higher clonality and more expanded CD8+ clones. TCRs were shared less clearly across patients than in mice, possibly for HLA-related reasons.

Sequencing relied on a cDNA template that was reverse transcribed from extracted RNA. The method was immunoSEQ multiplex PCR; TCRdb's version includes in-frame clones alone and lacks a portion of them. There are about 76,000 clones in the sample; approximately 72% occur only once, and around 22% lies in the top ten. The V and J genes are TRBV4-1 and TRBJ1-1; no reliable D call. The source was CD8+ T cells sorted from blood, collected at week 24, from a patient treated with tofacitinib. The clonotype was recovered from a human donor with alopecia areata. The CDR3 DNA reads TGCGCCAGCAGCCAAGTCTCGGTTAACACTGAAGCTTTCTTT. This gives the protein CASSQVSVNTEAFF.